This is a list of T cell receptor beta chains from one sample in a study of cytomegalovirus exposure and HLA in healthy donors. The assay was immunoSEQ multiplex PCR, and TCRdb's table has in-frame clones only and misses some. The table has around 140,000 clones, about four fifths seen once. Sequencing input: PBMCs. All receptors come from a woman aged 40-49 years in good health and CMV-seronegative. CDR3s include the opening cysteine and the closing phenylalanine or tryptophan. Not all rows give a size; the values are once, few, many and, for expanded clones, a class.

v_call: TRBV6-1
j_call: TRBJ2-7
clone_size: few
cdr3_aa: CASSYGGVVTYEQYF

v_call: TRBV7-2
j_call: TRBJ2-1
clone_size: once
cdr3_aa: CASSSDLFEQFF

v_call: TRBV11-2
j_call: TRBJ1-1
clone_size: once
cdr3_aa: CASSFRVGTEAFF

v_call: TRBV7-6
j_call: TRBJ1-4
clone_size: .
cdr3_aa: CASSGTGGEKLFF

v_call: TRBV19
j_call: TRBJ1-5
clone_size: .
cdr3_aa: CASSIALSNQPQHF

v_call: TRBV12-5
j_call: TRBJ1-2
clone_size: .
cdr3_aa: CASGLGTVYGYTF

v_call: TRBV25-1
j_call: TRBJ1-1
clone_size: .
cdr3_aa: CASSGTRRAFF

v_call: TRBV18
j_call: TRBJ1-2
clone_size: once
cdr3_aa: CASSQPGQGDYGYTF

v_call: TRBV27
j_call: TRBJ2-7
clone_size: .
cdr3_aa: CASSSAAGTGSYEQYF

v_call: TRBV4-2
j_call: TRBJ1-2
clone_size: .
cdr3_aa: CASSQRELNYGYTF

v_call: TRBV6-1
j_call: TRBJ2-1
clone_size: once
cdr3_aa: CASSEIGDNEQFF

v_call: TRBV2
j_call: TRBJ1-2
clone_size: .
cdr3_aa: CASKRVDYGYTF

v_call: TRBV7-9
j_call: TRBJ2-7
clone_size: .
cdr3_aa: CASSLAGGNLREQYF

v_call: TRBV6-5
j_call: TRBJ1-5
clone_size: .
cdr3_aa: CASSYSSGLGPQHF

v_call: TRBV29-1
j_call: TRBJ1-1
clone_size: .
cdr3_aa: CSVRQAEAFF

v_call: TRBV7-9
j_call: TRBJ2-1
clone_size: .
cdr3_aa: CASSLRAGAHNEQFF

v_call: TRBV5-1
j_call: TRBJ1-3
clone_size: .
cdr3_aa: CASSLGGSTGNTIYF

v_call: TRBV10-3
j_call: TRBJ2-7
clone_size: .
cdr3_aa: CATTGTGTYEQYF

v_call: TRBV4-2
j_call: TRBJ1-5
clone_size: few
cdr3_aa: CASSQEGTGSEPQHF

v_call: TRBV29-1
j_call: TRBJ1-4
clone_size: .
cdr3_aa: CSVVGQGEKLFF

v_call: TRBV6-5
j_call: TRBJ1-2
clone_size: .
cdr3_aa: CASTYSWDRADGYTF

v_call: TRBV27
j_call: TRBJ2-6
clone_size: .
cdr3_aa: CASTRKGGRSGANVLTF

v_call: TRBV5-4
j_call: TRBJ1-1
clone_size: .
cdr3_aa: CAVGALDRPYTEAFF

v_call: TRBV6-5
j_call: .
clone_size: .
cdr3_aa: CASSYKGDNYEQYF

v_call: TRBV28
j_call: TRBJ1-1
clone_size: few
cdr3_aa: CASSSAGLNTEAFF

v_call: TRBV19
j_call: TRBJ1-5
clone_size: .
cdr3_aa: CASNPSDRGNQPQHF

v_call: TRBV6-6
j_call: TRBJ1-2
clone_size: .
cdr3_aa: CASSADRGSGYTF

v_call: TRBV27
j_call: TRBJ1-4
clone_size: .
cdr3_aa: CASSPSVNEKLFF

v_call: TRBV5-1
j_call: TRBJ2-3
clone_size: few
cdr3_aa: CASSLGLEADTQYF

v_call: TRBV5-8
j_call: TRBJ1-2
clone_size: .
cdr3_aa: CASSLKGSDYGYTF

v_call: TRBV2
j_call: TRBJ1-2
clone_size: .
cdr3_aa: CASAYSRGYTF

v_call: TRBV4-3
j_call: TRBJ1-1
clone_size: .
cdr3_aa: CASSPDRGATEAFF

v_call: TRBV19
j_call: TRBJ2-6
clone_size: few
cdr3_aa: CASRLAGVRSGANVLTF

v_call: TRBV5-4
j_call: TRBJ1-2
clone_size: .
cdr3_aa: CASSTDRNYGYTF

v_call: TRBV7-3
j_call: TRBJ2-2
clone_size: .
cdr3_aa: CASSLNLAATGELFF

v_call: TRBV28
j_call: TRBJ1-2
clone_size: once
cdr3_aa: CASSLDRGLKANYGYTF

v_call: TRBV7-6
j_call: TRBJ2-2
clone_size: .
cdr3_aa: CASSFGQGWAGELFF

v_call: TRBV18
j_call: TRBJ1-1
clone_size: .
cdr3_aa: CASSPVGTGIMNTEAFF

v_call: TRBV6-1
j_call: TRBJ2-2
clone_size: .
cdr3_aa: CASSVMQDGELFF

v_call: TRBV4-1
j_call: TRBJ2-1
clone_size: few
cdr3_aa: CASSQDPVGAIQFF

v_call: TRBV5-6
j_call: TRBJ1-4
clone_size: .
cdr3_aa: CASSLISRRGPATNEKLFF

v_call: TRBV6-1
j_call: TRBJ1-1
clone_size: .
cdr3_aa: CASSDRSLTEAFF

v_call: TRBV28
j_call: TRBJ1-1
clone_size: .
cdr3_aa: CASSQRQGRNTEAFF

v_call: TRBV4-1
j_call: TRBJ2-7
clone_size: .
cdr3_aa: CASRGGHSGEQYF

v_call: TRBV15
j_call: TRBJ1-1
clone_size: few
cdr3_aa: CACSGIGGREAFF

v_call: TRBV2
j_call: TRBJ1-6
clone_size: .
cdr3_aa: CASSLDRVVNSPLHF

v_call: TRBV19
j_call: TRBJ1-2
clone_size: .
cdr3_aa: CASSILAGGYGYTF

v_call: TRBV7-6
j_call: TRBJ2-7
clone_size: .
cdr3_aa: CASSPTESYEQYF

v_call: TRBV5-1
j_call: TRBJ1-1
clone_size: .
cdr3_aa: CASSIITWTGVNTEAFF

v_call: TRBV6-4
j_call: TRBJ1-1
clone_size: .
cdr3_aa: CASSQGLDTEAFF

v_call: TRBV7-9
j_call: TRBJ2-2
clone_size: few
cdr3_aa: CASTQGDRAYTGELFF

v_call: TRBV9
j_call: TRBJ1-2
clone_size: once
cdr3_aa: CASSVEPGGWYGYTF

v_call: TRBV5-4
j_call: TRBJ2-3
clone_size: .
cdr3_aa: CASSLELAGGTDTQYF

v_call: TRBV7-3
j_call: TRBJ2-1
clone_size: .
cdr3_aa: CASSRTIRTGTYNEQFF

v_call: TRBV11-2
j_call: TRBJ1-2
clone_size: .
cdr3_aa: CASSYAGGGSYGYTF